This T cell receptor beta chain was identified in a study of blood T cell repertoires in COVID-19. In the original processing: Amplification with reference gene primers provided the estimates of nucleated cell counts. The table came from immunoSEQ multiplex PCR; TCRdb's copy has only in-frame clones and leaves some out. Clone size and V and J calls were adopted from that table, with D and trimming inferred from the DNA. The sample contains 100,000 to 150,000 clones, about 86% of which appear only once. V dropped 2 bases and J dropped 7; count of bases not matched to a gene: 9. The germline V gene encodes CDR1 SQVTM and CDR2 ANQGSEA. This CDR3 is 14 amino acids long.

The sample consisted of peripheral blood. The chain carries TRBV29-1 and TRBJ2-7, with 9 bases lining up with TRBD2. This clonotype originated in a woman aged 55-69 years with active or convalescent COVID-19. CDR3 protein: CSVEKVAGVGEQYF. The CDR3 DNA reads as TGCAGCGTTGAAAAGGTAGCGGGAGTTGGTGAGCAGTACTTC.